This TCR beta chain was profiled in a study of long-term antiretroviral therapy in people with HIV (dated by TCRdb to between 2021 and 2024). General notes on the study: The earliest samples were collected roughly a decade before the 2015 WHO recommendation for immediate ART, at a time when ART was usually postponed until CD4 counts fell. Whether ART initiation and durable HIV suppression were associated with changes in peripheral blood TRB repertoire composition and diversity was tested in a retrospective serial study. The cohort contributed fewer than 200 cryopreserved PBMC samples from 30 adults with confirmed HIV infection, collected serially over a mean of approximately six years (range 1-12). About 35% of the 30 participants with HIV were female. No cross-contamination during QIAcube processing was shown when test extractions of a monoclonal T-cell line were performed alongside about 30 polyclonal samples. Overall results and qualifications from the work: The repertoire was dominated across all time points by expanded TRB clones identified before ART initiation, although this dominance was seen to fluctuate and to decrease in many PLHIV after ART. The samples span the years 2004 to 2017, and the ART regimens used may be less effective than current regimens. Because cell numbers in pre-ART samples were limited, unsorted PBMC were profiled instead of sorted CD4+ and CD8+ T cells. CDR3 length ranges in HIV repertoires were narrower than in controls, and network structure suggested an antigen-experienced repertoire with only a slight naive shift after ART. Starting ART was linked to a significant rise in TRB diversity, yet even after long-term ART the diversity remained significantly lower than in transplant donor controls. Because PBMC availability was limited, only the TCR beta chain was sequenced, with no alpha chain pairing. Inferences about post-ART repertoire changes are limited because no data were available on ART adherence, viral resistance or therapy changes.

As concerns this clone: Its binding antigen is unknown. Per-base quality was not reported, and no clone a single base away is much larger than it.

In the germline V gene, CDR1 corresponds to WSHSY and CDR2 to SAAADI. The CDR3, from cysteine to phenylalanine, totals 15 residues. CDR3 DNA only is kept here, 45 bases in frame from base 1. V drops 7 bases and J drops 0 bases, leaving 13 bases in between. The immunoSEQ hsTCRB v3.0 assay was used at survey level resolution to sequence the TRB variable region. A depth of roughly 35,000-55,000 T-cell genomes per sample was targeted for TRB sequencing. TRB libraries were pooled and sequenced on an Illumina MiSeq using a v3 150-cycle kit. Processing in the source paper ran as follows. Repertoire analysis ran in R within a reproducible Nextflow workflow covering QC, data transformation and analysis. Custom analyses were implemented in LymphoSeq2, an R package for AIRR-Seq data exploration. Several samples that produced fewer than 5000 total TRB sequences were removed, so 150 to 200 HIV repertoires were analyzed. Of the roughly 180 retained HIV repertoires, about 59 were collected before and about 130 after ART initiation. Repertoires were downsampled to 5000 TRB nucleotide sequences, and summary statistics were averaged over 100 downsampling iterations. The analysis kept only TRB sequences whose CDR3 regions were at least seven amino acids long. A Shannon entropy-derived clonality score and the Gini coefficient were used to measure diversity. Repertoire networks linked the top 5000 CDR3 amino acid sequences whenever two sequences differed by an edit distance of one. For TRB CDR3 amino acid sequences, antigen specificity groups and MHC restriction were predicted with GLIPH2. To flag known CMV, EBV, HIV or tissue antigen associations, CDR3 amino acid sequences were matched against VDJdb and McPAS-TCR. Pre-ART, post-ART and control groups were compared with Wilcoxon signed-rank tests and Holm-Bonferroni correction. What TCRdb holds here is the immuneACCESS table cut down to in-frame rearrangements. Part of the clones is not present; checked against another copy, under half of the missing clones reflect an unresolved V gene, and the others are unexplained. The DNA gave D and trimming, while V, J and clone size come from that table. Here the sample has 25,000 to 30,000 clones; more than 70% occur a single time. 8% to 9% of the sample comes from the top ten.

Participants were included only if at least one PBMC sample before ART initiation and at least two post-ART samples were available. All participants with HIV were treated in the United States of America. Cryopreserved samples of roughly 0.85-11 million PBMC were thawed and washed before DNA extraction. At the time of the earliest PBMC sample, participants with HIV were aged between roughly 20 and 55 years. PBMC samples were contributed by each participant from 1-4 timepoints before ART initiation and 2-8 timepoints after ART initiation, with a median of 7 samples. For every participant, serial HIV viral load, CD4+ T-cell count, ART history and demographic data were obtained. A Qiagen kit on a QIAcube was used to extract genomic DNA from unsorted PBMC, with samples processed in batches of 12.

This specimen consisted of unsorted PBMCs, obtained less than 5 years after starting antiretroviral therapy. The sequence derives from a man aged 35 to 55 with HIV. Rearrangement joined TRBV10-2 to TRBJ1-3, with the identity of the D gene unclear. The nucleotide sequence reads TGCGCCAGCAAGGACGGATATAGCTCTGGAAACACCATATATTTT. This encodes CASKDGYSSGNTIYF.